This T cell receptor beta chain was obtained from a study of PD-L1 blockade in urothelial cancer. Background on the study: Prior exposure to chemotherapy in patients amounted to 0 to 3 regimens received. Blood yielded a median of approximately 130,000 T cells per sample. Study-level points and caveats: Patients who had durable benefit saw their tumor-associated blood clones expand more at 3 weeks.

On this clone itself: The antigen remains undetermined.

The sample's time point: peripheral blood 6 weeks after treatment start. Urothelial carcinoma affected the patients, and it was locally advanced or metastatic. Germline CDR1 SNHLY, CDR2 FYNNEI. The CDR3 totals 13 residues. Trimming removed 5 bases at V and 2 bases at J, with 7 bases between. Profiling relied on immunoSEQ multiplex PCR, and the TCRdb table lists in-frame clones only, not all of them. The table records about 51,000 clones, more than 70% of them present only once. The gene calls are TRBV2 and TRBJ2-1; tentatively, D is TRBD2 (5 bases). Sequences were derived from PBMCs, sampled around atezolizumab (anti-PD-L1) treatment. This clonotype was sampled from a man in his 60s with urothelial cancer. CDR3 in DNA: TGTGCCAGCAGTTTGGAGGCCTACAATGAGCAGTTCTTC. Translated, it gives CASSLEAYNEQFF.